This T cell receptor (beta chain) was recorded in a study of blood T cell repertoires in COVID-19 (dated by TCRdb to about 2020). For the wider study: Samples covering the acute and convalescent phases of COVID-19 were provided by collaborators in the United States, Italy and Spain. HLA class I and class II types, where available, came from metadata supplied by the sample provider rather than from assay-based typing. A freely available public database, intended as a resource for researchers studying the immune response to SARS-CoV-2, is where the repertoires were released. Samples came from the ongoing ImmuneRACE study (first 160 participants) plus 1,254 subjects from 6 global collaborators. Subjects who had been exposed to COVID-19, were actively infected with it, or had recovered from it provided the deeply sampled blood TCRbeta repertoires that made up the dataset. Sample metadata almost always included a de-identified subject ID, COVID-19 status, age in years and sex. The prospective study material was composed of cDNA or gDNA derived from T cells, B-cell-depleted T cells, or PBMCs.

Note on this clone: Its recognized antigen is unknown. Within one base of it there is no much larger clone, and no base qualities were kept.

In the prospective study, participants were about 18 to 95 years old, resided in fewer than 25 geographic areas of the United States, and were enrolled through a virtual design. In the prospective study, participants were assigned to cohorts based on the clinical history participants reported in a screening survey and a study questionnaire. Exposed participants had been in contact, within 2 weeks of entering the study, with a person who had a PCR-confirmed or clinician-diagnosed case of COVID-19. In the prospective study, mobile phlebotomists collected whole blood, serum and a nasopharyngeal or oropharyngeal swab from each participant. Over a roughly 2-month period, participants in the prospective study had the option of providing additional blood draws and questionnaires. Before DNA extraction, prospective study blood samples were shipped either frozen or at room temperature. The investigation overall reported the following: Clinical and demographic metadata were provided uncurated, with the amount varying by source and participant.

TCRbeta CDR3 regions were amplified from genomic DNA using the immunoSEQ Assay, a bias-controlled multiplex PCR. The original pipeline was this. The number of nucleated cells in each sample was estimated by amplification of reference gene primers within the assay. To quantify the absolute abundance of each unique TCRbeta CDR3 rearrangement, sequence reads were collapsed and filtered. For each sample, productive Simpson clonality was calculated as the square root of Simpson's diversity index over productive rearrangements. This is the immuneACCESS table as TCRdb keeps it, with only in-frame sequences that have V and J called. A part of the clones is gone; compared with another copy, unresolved V genes explain less than half, and the rest is unexplained. V and J calls and clone size are copied from that table; D and trimming were computed from the DNA. Here the sample has some 270,000 clones; 85% occur a single time. Together, the top ten hold about 6.2% of the sample.

What was sequenced was PBMCs or T cells enriched from blood (not recorded which). The source is a woman aged 50 to 65 who had been exposed to COVID-19.

At the DNA level, the sequence is TGTGCCAGCAGTTACGCAGGTCCCAATTCACCCCTCCACTTT. Translated, this is CASSYAGPNSPLHF. Rearrangement joined TRBV27 to TRBJ1-6, with no D gene named confidently. Trimming costs V 4 bases and J 7 bases, and their ends lie 11 bases apart. The germline V gene (reference sequence) gives CDR1 as MNHEY and CDR2 as SMNVEV. Counted from cysteine to phenylalanine, this CDR3 has 14 amino acids. The only DNA kept is the CDR3, 42 bases in frame from the first base.